These T cell receptor beta chains were read from a single sample in a study of regulatory and conventional T cells in RAG deficiency. Sequencing was performed with immunoSEQ multiplex PCR; in TCRdb, only in-frame clones are kept and a portion is missing. The data show roughly 12,000 clones, 85% to 95% seen once. This sample also belongs to another study, concerning regulatory T cells.

The sample comprised CD4+ effector T cells sorted from blood. The receptors were gathered from a human donor in good health. Each CDR3 is given with its conserved first and last residue. D genes are given only for firm matches. A row's size may be missing; if present it is once, few, many or a size class.

TRBV9,.,.,TRBJ2-1,CASSVGIEGRSPDGSYNEQFF,TGTGCCAGCAGCGTAGGGATAGAAGGACGAAGCCCGGATGGCTCCTACAATGAGCAGTTCTTC
TRBV6-1,.,.,TRBJ1-1,CASSKVEAFF,TGTGCCAGTAGCAAAGTTGAAGCTTTCTTT
TRBV6-5,.,.,TRBJ1-6,CASNRQISYNSPLHF,TGTGCCAGCAACCGACAGATTAGCTATAATTCACCCCTCCACTTT
TRBV7-9,.,.,TRBJ1-1,CASSLRYQDKAFF,TGTGCCAGCAGCTTAAGATACCAGGATAAGGCTTTCTTT
TRBV19,.,.,TRBJ1-1,CASGERQGRGAFF,TGTGCCAGTGGGGAAAGGCAGGGAAGGGGAGCTTTCTTT
TRBV19,few,.,TRBJ1-4,CASSQTGTTNEKLFF,TGTGCCAGTAGTCAAACAGGGACGACTAATGAAAAACTGTTTTTT
TRBV7-8,.,TRBD2,TRBJ2-2,CASSLVPAGGANTGELFF,TGTGCCAGCAGCTTAGTCCCCGCGGGAGGGGCGAACACCGGGGAGCTGTTTTTT
TRBV19,.,TRBD1,TRBJ1-2,CASSRDSPYGYTF,TGTGCCAGTAGTCGGGACAGCCCCTATGGCTACACCTTC
TRBV7-9,.,.,TRBJ2-1,CASQWGLGVNEQFF,TGTGCCAGTCAATGGGGACTCGGGGTGAATGAGCAGTTCTTC
TRBV28,.,TRBD1,TRBJ1-4,CASRRTGLEKLFF,TGTGCCAGCAGGAGGACAGGGTTAGAAAAACTGTTTTTT
TRBV5-5,.,.,TRBJ1-6,CASTPDSFISPLHF,TGTGCCAGCACCCCGGACAGCTTTATTTCACCCCTCCACTTT
TRBV18,.,.,TRBJ2-5,CASSQGQGRETQYF,TGTGCCAGCTCACAGGGGCAGGGTCGGGAGACCCAGTACTTC
TRBV7-8,.,TRBD1,TRBJ2-6,CASSPDRGLGANVLTF,TGTGCCAGCAGCCCGGACAGGGGGCTTGGGGCCAACGTCCTGACTTTC
TRBV11-2,.,TRBD1,TRBJ1-6,CASSFTGDLDSPLHF,TGTGCCAGCAGCTTCACAGGGGATTTGGATTCACCCCTCCACTTT
TRBV6-5,.,TRBD1,TRBJ2-1,CASRVGTGPYNEQFF,TGTGCCAGCAGAGTGGGGACAGGGCCATACAATGAGCAGTTCTTC
TRBV13,.,TRBD1,TRBJ2-3,CASSSRTGMTDTQYF,TGTGCCAGCAGCTCCCGGACAGGGATGACAGATACGCAGTATTTT
TRBV6-5,.,.,TRBJ1-2,CASSYGGPGYGYTF,TGTGCCAGCAGTTACGGGGGCCCAGGTTATGGCTACACCTTC
TRBV5-4,once,.,TRBJ2-1,CASSLSGLYNEQFF,TGTGCCAGCAGCTTATCGGGGCTCTACAATGAGCAGTTCTTC
TRBV7-9,.,.,TRBJ1-3,CASSFTPRGTSGNTIYF,TGTGCCAGCAGTTTTACCCCCCGTGGGACCTCTGGAAACACCATATATTTT
TRBV30,.,.,TRBJ1-6,CAWSGGGTLHF,TGTGCCTGGAGTGGAGGGGGGACCCTCCACTTT
TRBV11-2,.,.,TRBJ1-2,CASSFNLQVWDGYTF,TGTGCCAGCAGCTTCAATCTACAGGTCTGGGATGGCTACACCTTC
TRBV9,.,.,TRBJ1-1,CASSVGWVNTEAFF,TGTGCCAGCAGCGTAGGGTGGGTGAACACTGAAGCTTTCTTT
TRBV9,.,.,TRBJ1-3,CASSPQNSGSGNTIYF,TGTGCCAGCAGCCCTCAAAACAGTGGATCCGGAAACACCATATATTTT
TRBV19,.,TRBD1,TRBJ1-1,CASSPGMRTYDEGAAFF,TGTGCCAGTAGTCCTGGGATGAGAACATACGACGAGGGGGCAGCTTTCTTT
TRBV7-9,.,.,TRBJ2-5,CASSGKTGEGVQETQYF,TGTGCCAGCAGCGGAAAAACAGGGGAGGGGGTCCAAGAGACCCAGTACTTC
TRBV30,.,TRBD2,TRBJ2-1,CAWSVRSSGGTNEQFF,TGTGCCTGGAGTGTACGGAGTAGCGGGGGTACGAATGAGCAGTTCTTC
TRBV29-1,.,.,TRBJ2-1,CSVEALASYNEQFF,TGCAGCGTTGAAGCCCTGGCCTCCTACAATGAGCAGTTCTTC
TRBV6-5,.,TRBD1,TRBJ1-2,CASYSHGQALGYTF,TGTGCCAGCTACTCCCACGGACAGGCCCTTGGCTACACCTTC
TRBV4-1,.,.,TRBJ1-2,CASSQGDGYTF,TGCGCCAGCAGCCAAGGAGATGGCTACACCTTC
TRBV5-1,.,.,TRBJ2-1,CASSISGSYNEQFF,TGCGCCAGCAGCATTAGTGGGTCCTACAATGAGCAGTTCTTC
TRBV28,.,.,TRBJ2-7,CASSFPGYEQYF,TGTGCCAGCAGTTTTCCCGGCTACGAGCAGTACTTC
TRBV7-9,.,.,TRBJ1-1,CASSFDTGFRGTEAFF,TGTGCCAGCAGCTTCGACACAGGGTTTAGGGGGACTGAAGCTTTCTTT
TRBV7-9,.,.,TRBJ2-1,CASSSLGGGSSTMRQFF,TGTGCCAGCAGCTCCCTTGGGGGCGGGAGTAGTACAATGAGGCAGTTCTTC
TRBV11-3,.,.,TRBJ2-7,CASSPTGLPYEQYF,TGTGCCAGCAGTCCTACAGGGTTACCCTACGAGCAGTACTTC
TRBV28,.,TRBD1,TRBJ1-5,CASTETLGTVAAQPQHF,TGTGCCAGCACGGAGACGCTCGGGACAGTGGCCGCTCAGCCCCAGCATTTT
TRBV29-1,.,.,TRBJ1-4,CSVEERDATNEKLFF,TGCAGCGTTGAAGAGCGGGATGCAACTAATGAAAAACTGTTTTTT
TRBV13,.,.,TRBJ1-1,CASSSSRVGVSREDPEAFF,TGTGCCAGCAGTTCATCCCGCGTCGGTGTAAGTAGGGAGGATCCTGAAGCTTTCTTT
TRBV28,.,.,TRBJ1-2,CAVRRGTNNYGYTF,TGTGCCGTCCGAAGGGGCACAAATAACTATGGCTACACCTTC
TRBV19,.,TRBD1,TRBJ1-6,CASSYWTGVQDNSPLHF,TGTGCCAGTAGTTACTGGACAGGGGTTCAGGATAATTCACCCCTCCACTTT
TRBV7-6,.,.,TRBJ2-3,CASSLLGNQGTQYF,TGTGCCAGCAGCTTACTAGGGAACCAGGGTACGCAGTATTTT
TRBV10-3,.,.,TRBJ2-2,CAISGGGELFF,TGTGCCATCAGTGGGGGCGGGGAGCTGTTTTTT
TRBV25-1,once,TRBD2,TRBJ2-1,CASSESGARGNEQFF,TGTGCCAGCAGTGAAAGCGGGGCGAGAGGGAATGAGCAGTTCTTC
TRBV18,.,TRBD1,TRBJ2-2,CASSPPGGTGELFF,TGTGCCAGCTCACCCCCAGGGGGCACCGGGGAGCTGTTTTTT
TRBV5-4,.,.,TRBJ2-2,CASSPGRTNTGELFF,TGTGCCAGCAGCCCCGGGAGAACGAACACCGGGGAGCTGTTTTTT
TRBV28,once,TRBD2,TRBJ2-2,CASSSAGGPSGELFF,TGTGCCAGCAGTTCGGCGGGAGGGCCGTCCGGGGAGCTGTTTTTT